This TCR beta chain was profiled in a study of T cells after yellow fever vaccination. Study observations and caveats: Overlap between CD4 and CD8 compartments was detected for a small share of clonotypes.

The V end lost 3 bases, the J end lost 5 bases, and 14 bases lay between the germline ends. The CDR3 has 15 amino acids. In germline, CDR1 is SGHTA, CDR2 FQGNSA. This clonotype was counted at least ten times. Its matching antigen is unknown. 5'RACE template switching generated TCR cDNA, adding a universal primer site and UMIs. TCRdb re-derived calls from the 5' RACE reads in MiXCR, one entry per CDR3 protein. The table lists about 210,000 distinct CDR3 sequences, approximately 3.3% of them singletons. This chain uses TRBV7-2 with TRBJ2-4; no clear D. The source was CD4+ T cells sorted from PBMCs, collected 10 days after the yellow fever booster vaccination. The sequence was collected from a man younger than 30 who received the YFV17D yellow fever vaccine. The DNA of the CDR3 is TGTGCCAGCAGCTTGACGGGCGGTTTGCAAAACATTCAGTACTTC. Protein sequence: CASSLTGGLQNIQYF.